The 19 T cell receptor beta chains given below trace back to one sample, sequenced in a study of long-term antiretroviral therapy in people with HIV (dated by TCRdb to the early 2020s). The immunoSEQ hsTCRB v3.0 assay was used at survey level resolution to sequence the TRB variable region. Imported from immuneACCESS, the table was reduced by TCRdb to in-frame sequences with V and J called. These copies leave out some clones; in studies compared against another copy, an unresolved V gene accounts for under half, and the cause of the remainder is not known. In this sample the table shows 20,000 to 25,000 clones, roughly 88% of which occur a single time. Together, the top ten hold 6% to 6.5% of the sample. The sample was unsorted PBMCs, taken 0.6 years after starting antiretroviral therapy. These receptor sequences come from a man aged 55 to 70 with HIV.

The chain joins TRBV5-1 to TRBJ2-2; the D is unclear. The CDR3 spans 14 residues. Trimming pared 4 bases from V and 1 base from J, leaving 8 bases between. CDR1 is SGHRS and CDR2 is YFSETQ in the germline V gene. This CDR3 is CASSLDGNTGELFF. CDR3 coding DNA: TGCGCCAGCAGCCTGGACGGGAACACCGGGGAGCTGTTTTTT.

This chain links TRBV4-3 with TRBJ1-5; 8 nucleotides line up with TRBD1. J gave up 2 bases and V 1 base, and 1 base lay outside the gene matches. The germline gives CDR1 LGHNA, CDR2 YSLEER. CDR3 length: 15 residues. The CDR3 region is CASSQGTGRNQPQHF. DNA for the CDR3: TGCGCCAGCAGCCAAGGGACAGGGCGCAATCAGCCCCAGCATTTT.

CDR3 region: CASSSRTGLYNEQFF. CDR3 DNA sequence: TGCGCCAGCAGCTCCCGGACAGGACTTTACAATGAGCAGTTCTTC. This chain connects TRBV5-1 to TRBJ2-1, with 7 bases fitting TRBD1. This CDR3 region has 15 residues. V lost 3 bases, J lost 4 bases, and 7 bases stayed unmatched. In germline, CDR1 is SGHRS, CDR2 YFSETQ.

The rearrangement links TRBV5-1 to TRBJ1-5, with TRBD1 matching 8 bases. The CDR3 has 15 residues. Trimming removed 3 bases from V and 5 bases from J; junction bases left unmatched: 7. The V gene's germline CDR1 is SGHRS and CDR2 YFSETQ. The CDR3 coding sequence is TGCGCCAGCAGCTGGACAGGGTCCCGCGATCAGCCCCAGCATTTT. It translates to CASSWTGSRDQPQHF.

V is TRBV11-2 and J is TRBJ2-3; the D gene is possibly TRBD1 (5 bases). CDR1 is SGHAT and CDR2 is FQNNGV in the germline V gene. The CDR3 runs 15 residues. Trimming left V 8 bases short and J 2 bases short, with 17 bases between. The CDR3 bases are TGTGCCAGCCCCAGGGCTCTAGGGAACACAGATACGCAGTATTTT. The encoded protein is CASPRALGNTDTQYF.

The table lists this clone with a few counts. The CDR3 DNA is TGCAGCGTCACCACTAGCGGCACCTACAATGAGCAGTTCTTC. Protein sequence: CSVTTSGTYNEQFF. The chain is built from TRBV29-1 and TRBJ2-1; 8 nucleotides line up with TRBD2. The ends lost 6 bases at V and 2 bases at J; junction bases unmatched: 6. Germline V gene sequence: CDR1 SQVTM, CDR2 ANQGSEA. This CDR3 region has 14 residues.

The chain recombines TRBV5-5 with TRBJ1-2; TRBD1 is a possible D gene (6 bases). The CDR3 spans 15 residues. V was trimmed by 4 bases and J by 5 bases, leaving 18 bases between them. The germline V gene has CDR1 SGHKS and CDR2 YYEKEE (reference sequence). CDR3 sequence (DNA): TGTGCCAGCAGCGAGCAAAGACAGGCCAATTATGGCTACACCTTC. As protein: CASSEQRQANYGYTF.

This chain connects TRBV6-6 to TRBJ1-6; TRBD1 aligns across 9 bases. The CDR3 totals 15 residues. Losses at the gene ends were 5 bases for V and 7 bases for J; bases not matched to a gene: 6. Germline V lookup: CDR1 MNHNY, CDR2 SVGAGI (reference sequence). CDR3 nucleotide sequence: TGTGCCAGCAGTGTACAGGGGGCGGAGAATTCACCCCTCCACTTT. Protein sequence: CASSVQGAENSPLHF.

The chain recombines TRBV19 with TRBJ1-2, with D tentatively TRBD1 (5 bases). The CDR3 totals 14 residues. Trimming removed 2 bases from V and 5 bases from J, with 12 bases in between. CDR1 is LNHDA and CDR2 is SQIVND in the germline V gene (reference sequence). In DNA form, the CDR3 reads TGTGCCAGTAGTATACGGGGCAGTACTTATGGCTACACCTTC. It codes for CASSIRGSTYGYTF.

The genes are TRBV2 and TRBJ1-2, with D maybe TRBD1 (6 bases). This CDR3 contains 14 residues. Germline V gives CDR1 SNHLY, CDR2 FYNNEI. Trimming took off 6 bases at V and 0 bases at J, with 11 bases between the two ends. The CDR3 here is CASRADSSNYGYTF. CDR3 sequence (DNA): TGTGCCAGCAGGGCGGACAGTTCTAACTATGGCTACACCTTC.

CDR3 coding DNA: TGTGCCAGTAGTATTGGGTCAGGGGTTGAGCCCCAGCATTTT. Protein sequence: CASSIGSGVEPQHF. V and J are TRBV19 and TRBJ1-5; TRBD1 is a possible D gene (6 bases). CDR3 size: 14 residues. In germline, CDR1 is LNHDA, CDR2 SQIVND (reference sequence). V lost 3 bases, J lost 8 bases, and 14 bases lay in between.

V gene TRBV28 combines with J gene TRBJ2-3, with a tentative D call TRBD1 (5 bases). Germline CDR1 reads MDHEN; CDR2 reads SYDVKM. The CDR3 has 17 amino acids. Trimming removed 1 base at V and 2 bases at J, with 16 bases between. The CDR3 loop reads CASSLFARAFDTDTQYF. The CDR3 DNA reads TGTGCCAGCAGTTTATTTGCCAGGGCTTTCGACACAGATACGCAGTATTTT.

The chain joins TRBV5-4 to TRBJ2-2, with D possibly being TRBD2 (6 bases). V was clipped by 4 bases and J by 6 bases, with 16 bases between them. Germline lookup yields CDR1 SGHNT and CDR2 YYREEE (reference sequence). The CDR3 spans 15 residues. The CDR3 spells CASSLQSTGAGELFF. The CDR3 DNA sequence: TGTGCCAGCAGCCTTCAATCGACGGGAGCCGGGGAGCTGTTTTTT.

The rearrangement links TRBV7-3 to TRBJ2-6; D unclear. V was cut by 1 base and J by 4 bases, with 11 bases left in between. The germline CDR1 and CDR2 sequences are SGHTA and FQGTGA. There are 16 residues in the CDR3. CDR3 DNA: TGTGCCAGCAGCTTAAGAGGTCGCACCGGGGCCAACGTCCTGACTTTC. Translated: CASSLRGRTGANVLTF.

The V gene is TRBV19, the J gene TRBJ2-4; D call uncertain. The germline V gene encodes CDR1 LNHDA and CDR2 SQIVND (reference sequence). This CDR3 has 14 amino acids. Trimming took 8 bases from V and 0 from J, leaving 11 bases between them. CDR3 sequence (DNA): TGTGCCAGTGGAACCAGAGGAGCCAAAAACATTCAGTACTTC. Its protein is CASGTRGAKNIQYF.

The CDR3 sequence: CASRVGTENTEAFF. The CDR3, as DNA: TGTGCCAGCAGGGTGGGGACAGAGAACACTGAAGCTTTCTTT. The V call is TRBV28, the J call TRBJ1-1; 7 bases fit TRBD1. V was pared by 6 bases and J by 1 base, with 5 bases of the junction left unmatched. Per the germline V gene, CDR1 is MDHEN and CDR2 is SYDVKM. The CDR3 spans 14 residues.

The table lists this clone with a few counts. V usage is TRBV11-2 and J usage is TRBJ2-7, with TRBD1 as a possible D gene (5 bases). Deletions cut 2 bases from V and 3 bases from J, with 11 bases between. The length of the CDR3 is 14 residues. Germline CDR1 is SGHAT and CDR2 is FQNNGV. CDR3 region: CASSLLQDHYEQYF. As DNA, the CDR3 is TGTGCCAGCAGCTTATTACAGGACCACTACGAGCAGTACTTC.

This sequence joins TRBV6-8 and TRBJ1-4; D not certain. Deletions cut 4 bases from V and 3 bases from J, with 6 bases between. The CDR3 has 13 residues. Looked up from germline, CDR1 is MNHGY and CDR2 is SAAAGT. The CDR3 sequence: CASSSRANEKLFF. The CDR3 DNA is TGTGCCAGCAGTTCACGGGCTAATGAAAAACTGTTTTTT.

A single count supports this clone. The gene calls are TRBV20-1 and TRBJ2-1; D unresolved. Trimming took off 5 bases at V and 10 bases at J, with 9 bases between the two ends. This CDR3 region has 10 residues. The germline CDR1 and CDR2 sequences are DFQATT and SNEGSKA (reference sequence). CDR3 region: CSARSGEQFF. Written as DNA, the CDR3 is TGCAGTGCTCGGAGTGGAGAGCAGTTCTTC.